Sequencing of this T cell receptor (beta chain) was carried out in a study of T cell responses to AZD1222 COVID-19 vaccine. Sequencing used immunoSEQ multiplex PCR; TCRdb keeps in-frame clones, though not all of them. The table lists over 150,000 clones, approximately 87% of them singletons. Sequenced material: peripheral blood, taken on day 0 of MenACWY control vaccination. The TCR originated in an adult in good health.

CDR3: CASSSRWQGNTGELFF. CDR3 bases: TGTGCCAGCAGCTCTCGGTGGCAGGGGAACACCGGGGAGCTGTTTTTT. This chain joins TRBV11-3 and TRBJ2-2; the D gene is possibly TRBD1 (5 bases). From germline, CDR1 is SGHNT and CDR2 YENEEA. CDR3 length: 16 residues. V lost 4 bases and J 1 base, leaving 13 bases between the germline ends.